This record looks at one TCR beta chain sequence and its context. This record comes from a study of shared clonotypes between healthy human individuals. Donors were healthy HIV-negative adults without recently reported acute infections or vaccinations. Unsorted samples used tens of millions of PBMCs for genomic DNA. The deep-level immunoSEQ assay was used. Sequencing was performed on unsorted PBMC DNA using ten immunoSEQ deep assay plates. TCRdb's copy holds only in-frame clones and misses some; the assay was immunoSEQ multiplex PCR. In the table there are about 560,000 clones, around three quarters of which are singletons. The CDR3 spans 14 residues. The germline V gene encodes CDR1 SGHRS and CDR2 YFSETQ. V was clipped by 0 bases and J by 4 bases, with 7 bases between them.

The material sequenced was PBMCs. The chain is built from TRBV5-1 and TRBJ2-2; D uncertain. The receptor comes from a woman aged 35 to 49 in good health. Some clones in this sample may be carry-over from other donors' samples. The CDR3 sequence is CASSLVPATGELFF. CDR3 coding DNA: TGCGCCAGCAGCTTGGTCCCGGCCACCGGGGAGCTGTTTTTT.